The 27 T cell receptor beta chains below all came from one sample that was sequenced in a study of T-cell memory formation after mild COVID-19. TCRdb fed the 5' RACE reads into MiXCR, producing one record per CDR3 protein. This sample has about 310,000 distinct CDR3 sequences, with 15% to 20% found just once. Sequenced: PBMCs or a T cell subset sorted from them (not recorded which). These receptors all come from a man younger than 30 who had mild COVID-19 (a few samples of this study predate the infection). Cell type and time point are not known.

The chain combines TRBV4-1 with TRBJ1-2, with 10 bases that match TRBD1. Unmatched junction bases numbered 5, after V lost 1 base and J lost 3 bases. The CDR3 covers 16 residues. Germline CDR1 MGHRA, CDR2 YSYEKL. DNA for the CDR3: TGCGCCAGCAGCCAAGGGGGACAGGGGACCTACTATGGCTACACCTTC. It is translated as CASSQGGQGTYYGYTF.

Many counts were recorded for this clonotype. The chain recombines TRBV7-9 with TRBJ2-7; D ambiguous. This CDR3 is built from 12 residues. V dropped 5 bases and J dropped 6 bases, with 11 bases sitting between them. Germline lookup yields CDR1 SEHNR and CDR2 FQNEAQ (reference sequence). CDR3 loop: CASSQPVGEQYF. CDR3 in DNA: TGTGCCAGCAGCCAACCCGTGGGCGAGCAGTACTTC.

In its sample, this clonotype was seen many times. The chain couples TRBV12-3 or TRBV12-4 to TRBJ1-4; D perhaps matches TRBD1 (6 bases). This CDR3 region has 12 residues. Trimming left V 6 bases short and J 8 bases short, with 10 bases between. This CDR3 is CASSRTEEKLFF. The CDR3 DNA reads TGTGCCAGCAGCCGGACAGAAGAAAAACTGTTTTTT.

V is TRBV28 and J is TRBJ1-1; a weak D match, TRBD1 (6 bases). V was clipped by 7 bases and J by 4 bases, with 13 bases between them. The germline V gene has CDR1 MDHEN and CDR2 SYDVKM. This CDR3 region has 13 residues. CDR3 protein: CASIREGGTEAFF. CDR3 in DNA: TGTGCCAGCATTCGCGAAGGGGGCACTGAAGCTTTCTTT.

This clonotype was recorded a few times. The chain uses TRBV10-3 and TRBJ2-5, with unresolved D. V lost 3 bases, J lost 2 bases, and 4 bases lay in between. Germline values: CDR1 ENHRY, CDR2 SYGVKD. CDR3 length: 12 amino acids. The CDR3 bases are TGTGCCATCAGTGACAGGCAAGAGACCCAGTACTTC. It specifies CAISDRQETQYF.

The rearrangement uses TRBV28 and TRBJ1-5; D possibly corresponds to TRBD1 (5 bases). The germline V and J ends were trimmed by 5 bases and 1 base, with 15 bases remaining between them. The germline V gene has CDR1 MDHEN and CDR2 SYDVKM. The CDR3 runs to 16 residues. As DNA, the CDR3 is TGTGCCAGCAGTCCCCGGGGCCGGGGCAGCAATCAGCCCCAGCATTTT. It encodes CASSPRGRGSNQPQHF. Complete variable domain (other parts from reference TRBV28 and TRBJ1-5): DVKVTQSSRYLVKRTGEKVFLECVQDMDHENMFWYRQDPGLGLRLIYFSYDVKMKEKGDIPEGYSVSREKKERFSLILESASTNQTSMYLCASSPRGRGSNQPQHFGDGTRLSIL.

The rearrangement uses TRBV7-2 and TRBJ2-1, with 7 nucleotides matching TRBD2. The V and J ends lost 10 bases and 2 bases, in that order; junction bases with no gene match: 8. This CDR3 contains 14 residues. The V gene's germline CDR1 is SGHTA and CDR2 FQGNSA. The CDR3 loop reads CATCPGGTYNEQFF. In DNA form, the CDR3 reads TGTGCCACCTGCCCGGGGGGAACCTACAATGAGCAGTTCTTC.

V usage is TRBV11-3 and J usage is TRBJ2-1; D is unclear. V was shortened by 5 bases and J by 4 bases, with 12 bases between the two germline ends. The CDR3 sequence is 14 residues long. Germline lookup yields CDR1 SGHNT and CDR2 YENEEA. The CDR3 sequence is CASSPRSNYNEQFF. The CDR3 region has the DNA TGTGCCAGCAGCCCCAGGAGTAATTACAATGAGCAGTTCTTC.

This chain connects TRBV2 to TRBJ2-5; 9 positions agree with TRBD2. From germline, CDR1 is SNHLY and CDR2 FYNNEI. With V trimmed by 4 bases and J by 4 bases, 10 bases remained unmatched. The CDR3 sequence is 16 residues long. The chain's CDR3 is CASSGLAVLRGETQYF. The CDR3 DNA is TGTGCCAGCAGTGGACTAGCGGTTTTAAGGGGAGAGACCCAGTACTTC.

This clonotype occurred a few times. This chain uses TRBV2 with TRBJ2-5, with TRBD2 matching 7 bases. The CDR3 has 14 amino acids. After removal of 7 bases from V and 2 bases from J, the junction contained 7 bases not matched to a gene. Germline loops: CDR1 SNHLY, CDR2 FYNNEI. The CDR3 sequence is CASTSLAAQETQYF. DNA of the CDR3: TGTGCCAGCACAAGTCTAGCGGCACAAGAGACCCAGTACTTC.

V usage is TRBV12-3 or TRBV12-4 and J usage is TRBJ2-7; 11 bases fit TRBD1. CDR3 length: 15 amino acids. J lost 7 bases, V lost 4 bases, and 9 bases had no gene match. In DNA, the CDR3 is TGTGCCAGCAGTTCGGACAGGGGGCCCGGGCTGGAGCAGTACTTC. Translation: CASSSDRGPGLEQYF.

The CDR3 nucleotides read TGTGCCAGCAGCTCCCTCGGGGGCTCTCAGCCCCAGCATTTT. Its translation is CASSSLGGSQPQHF. The chain employs TRBV7-8 and TRBJ1-5; weak D call: TRBD1 (6 bases). The V gene's germline CDR1 is SGHVS and CDR2 FQNEAQ. Trimming removed 4 bases at V and 6 bases at J, with 13 bases between. This CDR3 comprises 14 residues.

The chain has TRBV2 and TRBJ1-5; D unresolved. Germline assignment: CDR1 SNHLY and CDR2 FYNNEI. Trimming pared 10 bases from V and 2 bases from J, leaving 9 bases between. The CDR3 contains 12 residues. CDR3 DNA sequence: TGTGCCACTAAGGTGGGCAATCAGCCCCAGCATTTT. It codes for CATKVGNQPQHF.

The chain uses TRBV7-9 and TRBJ2-1, with D hard to call. The length of the CDR3 is 15 residues. From germline, CDR1 is SEHNR and CDR2 FQNEAQ (reference sequence). V was clipped by 1 base and J by 8 bases, with 15 bases between them. The CDR3 here is CASSLGRTTSDEQFF. CDR3 sequence (DNA): TGTGCCAGCAGCTTAGGCAGAACTACGTCGGATGAGCAGTTCTTC.

This rearrangement joins TRBV10-3 to TRBJ2-5, with 9 bases matching TRBD2. The CDR3 loop spans 15 amino acids. Germline CDR1 reads ENHRY; CDR2 reads SYGVKD. The V segment lost 6 bases and the J segment 5 bases; nucleotides outside the gene matches: 10. The CDR3 reads CAIRGSGGAGETQYF. The CDR3 DNA sequence: TGTGCCATCAGAGGTAGCGGGGGAGCAGGGGAGACCCAGTACTTC.

The chain uses TRBV5-1 and TRBJ2-1, with D perhaps matching TRBD1 (6 bases). The CDR3 has 16 amino acids. The V end was cut by 0 bases, the J end by 3 bases, with 13 bases between. Germline lookup yields CDR1 SGHRS and CDR2 YFSETQ. The CDR3 loop is CASSLGAGAIYNEQFF. CDR3 nucleotides: TGCGCCAGCAGCTTGGGGGCAGGGGCCATCTACAATGAGCAGTTCTTC.

The chain employs TRBV12-3 or TRBV12-4 and TRBJ1-5; D unclear. With 7 bases removed from V and 2 bases from J, the gap between germline ends came to 12 bases. This CDR3 spans 14 amino acids. As DNA, the CDR3 is TGTGCCAGCACGGACGTACTGGGCAATCAGCCCCAGCATTTT. It specifies CASTDVLGNQPQHF.

This clonotype was seen a handful of times. The chain has TRBV29-1 and TRBJ1-1; D is undetermined. The CDR3 is 13 residues long. CDR1 is SQVTM, CDR2 ANQGSEA, per germline. The V and J ends lost 3 bases and 6 bases respectively, with 14 bases between them. CDR3 nucleotide sequence: TGCAGCGTTGAGGGCGTGACCCTCCCTGAAGCTTTCTTT. The encoded protein is CSVEGVTLPEAFF.

This sequence joins TRBV7-3 and TRBJ2-2, with D perhaps assigned TRBD1 or TRBD2 (5 bases each). CDR3 length: 14 residues. V was cut by 5 bases and J by 4 bases, with 11 bases left in between. Germline lookup yields CDR1 SGHTA and CDR2 FQGTGA. CDR3 coding DNA: TGTGCCAGCAGCCCCAGGGAGTTCACCGGGGAGCTGTTTTTT. Residues: CASSPREFTGELFF.

This chain joins TRBV6-1 and TRBJ1-2; TRBD1 is a possible D gene (6 bases). Germline assignment: CDR1 MNHNS and CDR2 SASEGT. V dropped 7 bases and J dropped 9 bases, with 18 bases sitting between them. The CDR3 sequence is 13 residues long. Here the CDR3 reads CASTQSRQESYTF. DNA of the CDR3: TGTGCCAGCACCCAATCTCGACAGGAGAGCTACACCTTC.

This clonotype was observed a handful of times. The chain is built from TRBV24-1 and TRBJ2-2, with D tentatively TRBD1 or TRBD2 (7 bases each). The CDR3 is 16 amino acids. Trimming pared 5 bases from V and 4 bases from J, leaving 16 bases between. The germline V gene has CDR1 KGHDR and CDR2 SFDVKD. In nucleotides, the CDR3 is TGTGCCACCAGTGGTGTGACAGGGAGGGGCACCGGGGAGCTGTTTTTT. Translated: CATSGVTGRGTGELFF.

This clonotype has a handful of counts. The CDR3 reads CASSPTLATDTQYF. Written as DNA, the CDR3 is TGTGCCAGCAGCCCGACACTAGCGACAGATACGCAGTATTTT. The chain couples TRBV7-2 to TRBJ2-3; 7 bases fit TRBD2. The length of the CDR3 is 14 residues. V lost 5 bases, J lost 3 bases, and 5 bases stayed unmatched. CDR1 SGHTA and CDR2 FQGNSA come from the germline V gene.

The rearrangement links TRBV29-1 to TRBJ2-5, with TRBD1 as a possible D gene (6 bases). Trimming left V 0 bases short and J 4 bases short, with 12 bases between. The V gene's germline CDR1 is SQVTM and CDR2 ANQGSEA. The CDR3 is made up of 14 amino acids. CDR3 coding DNA: TGCAGCGTTGAAGATCAGGGGACGGGAGAGACCCAGTACTTC. This translates into CSVEDQGTGETQYF.

The chain uses TRBV7-3 and TRBJ1-2; no clear D. With 3 bases removed from V and 5 bases from J, the gap between germline ends came to 13 bases. The CDR3 runs 14 residues. The germline V gene has CDR1 SGHTA and CDR2 FQGTGA. CDR3 DNA sequence: TGTGCCAGCAGCTTCGGGCGGGGAGATTATGGCTACACCTTC. Translating it yields CASSFGRGDYGYTF.

This clonotype was counted only a few times. CDR3 residues: CASSLTTGTGGEKLFF. For the CDR3, the DNA is TGCGCCAGCAGCCTAACTACCGGGACAGGCGGCGAAAAACTGTTTTTT. The chain carries TRBV5-1 and TRBJ1-4; 8 positions agree with TRBD1. J gave up 8 bases and V 4 bases, and 13 bases lay outside the gene matches. Germline V gene lookup returns CDR1 SGHRS and CDR2 YFSETQ. CDR3 size: 16 residues.

This clonotype was counted once. The chain links TRBV28 to TRBJ1-4; 8 nucleotides line up with TRBD1. From germline, CDR1 is MDHEN and CDR2 SYDVKM. The CDR3 is 14 residues long. The V and J ends lost 9 bases and 4 bases, in that order; junction bases with no gene match: 7. The CDR3 DNA reads as TGTGCCAGTCAGGGGGCGGGGGGTAATGAAAAACTGTTTTTT. This codes for CASQGAGGNEKLFF. Drawing the rest from reference TRBV28 and TRBJ1-4, the complete variable domain is DVKVTQSSRYLVKRTGEKVFLECVQDMDHENMFWYRQDPGLGLRLIYFSYDVKMKEKGDIPEGYSVSREKKERFSLILESASTNQTSMYLCASQGAGGNEKLFFGSGTQLSVL.

This chain joins TRBV14 and TRBJ2-3, with a weak D call TRBD1 (6 bases). V lost 5 bases, J lost 6 bases, and 12 bases lay in between. CDR3 length equals 13 residues. The V gene's germline CDR1 is SGHDN and CDR2 FVKESK. CDR3 residues: CASSKQGWDTQYF. In nucleotides, the CDR3 is TGTGCCAGCAGCAAACAGGGATGGGATACGCAGTATTTT. The full variable domain, its missing parts supplied by reference TRBV14 and TRBJ2-3, is EAGVTQFPSHSVIEKGQTVTLRCDPISGHDNLYWYRRVMGKEIKFLLHFVKESKQDESGMPNNRFLAERTGGTYSTLKVQPAELEDSGVYFCASSKQGWDTQYFGPGTRLTVL.